These T cell receptor beta chains were read from a single sample in a study of blood T cell repertoires in COVID-19. Method: immunoSEQ multiplex PCR; TCRdb's copy keeps in-frame clones and lacks some. The sample lists 200,000 or so clones, approximately 88% occurring once. Sequencing was done on a sample of PBMCs or T cells enriched from blood (not recorded which). The receptor set was obtained from a woman aged 25-40 years who had been exposed to COVID-19. The CDR3 runs from the conserved cysteine through the conserved F or W. Each record gives: J gene, D gene, V gene, clone size, CDR3 protein, CDR3 DNA. D genes are given only for firm matches. Clone size is given for some rows only: seen once, a few or many times, or a class if the clone is expanded.

TRBJ2-1 - TRBV3-1/TRBV3-2 - CASSQDRSTGEQFF TGTGCCAGCAGCCAAGATCGATCTACTGGTGAGCAGTTCTTC
TRBJ2-5 - TRBV5-4 - CASHTQEGQETQYF TGTGCCAGTCACACCCAAGAGGGCCAAGAGACCCAGTACTTC
TRBJ1-5 - TRBV19 - CASTEGGANQPQHF TGTGCCAGTACCGAGGGCGGGGCCAATCAGCCCCAGCATTTT
TRBJ1-6 - TRBV30 - CAWSVRPSSYNSPLHF TGTGCCTGGAGTGTCAGGCCAAGCTCCTATAATTCACCCCTCCACTTT
TRBJ2-5 - TRBV15 - CATSRDRAYQETQYF TGTGCCACCAGCAGAGATAGAGCGTACCAAGAGACCCAGTACTTC
TRBJ2-7 TRBD2 TRBV18 - CASSPQSSGRSSSEQYF TGTGCCAGCTCACCACAGTCTAGCGGGAGATCCTCCTCCGAGCAGTACTTC
TRBJ1-5 TRBD1 TRBV19 once CASSTTGRSNQPQHF TGTGCCAGTAGTACGACAGGGCGGAGCAATCAGCCCCAGCATTTT
TRBJ2-7 - TRBV6-6 - CASSHRPETSVNAHEQYF TGTGCCAGCAGTCACCGACCCGAGACTAGTGTTAACGCCCACGAGCAGTACTTC
TRBJ1-1 - TRBV15 - CATSRTPGDEAFF TGTGCCACCAGCAGAACCCCAGGTGACGAAGCTTTCTTT
TRBJ2-4 - TRBV18 - CASSPPAGEAKNIQYF TGTGCCAGCTCACCACCGGCAGGGGAGGCCAAAAACATTCAGTACTTC
TRBJ1-3 - TRBV5-4 - CASSIDRNSGNTIYF TGTGCCAGCAGTATCGACAGGAACTCTGGAAACACCATATATTTT
TRBJ2-3 TRBD1 TRBV29-1 - CSVRSFRGITDTQYF TGCAGCGTTAGATCCTTCAGGGGGATAACAGATACGCAGTATTTT
TRBJ2-7 - TRBV5-4 - CASSLGQAQSYEQYF TGTGCCAGCAGCTTGGGACAGGCGCAGTCGTACGAGCAGTACTTC
TRBJ2-3 TRBD1 TRBV7-3 - CASSLRQGGADTQYF TGTGCCAGCAGCTTAAGACAGGGGGGCGCAGATACGCAGTATTTT
TRBJ2-7 TRBD2 TRBV2 - CATKSGRGSYEQYF TGTGCCACCAAAAGCGGGAGGGGGTCTTACGAGCAGTACTTC
TRBJ2-1 TRBD2 TRBV5-1 - CASSLSTSGSYYNEQFF TGCGCCAGCAGCTTGTCGACTAGCGGATCCTACTACAATGAGCAGTTCTTC
TRBJ2-5 TRBD2 TRBV3-1/TRBV3-2 many CASSQWAGEGRETQYF TGTGCCAGCAGCCAATGGGCGGGAGAGGGAAGAGAGACCCAGTACTTC
TRBJ1-2 - TRBV28 - CASSLEYGYTF TGTGCCAGCAGCCTAGAATATGGCTACACCTTC
TRBJ2-1 TRBD2 TRBV29-1 - CSVEIIAGAIAVEQFF TGCAGCGTTGAAATAATAGCGGGAGCCATTGCTGTTGAGCAGTTCTTC
TRBJ2-1 TRBD2 TRBV19 - CASSITSVPTHDEQFF TGTGCCAGTAGCATTACTAGCGTGCCCACCCACGATGAGCAGTTCTTC
TRBJ2-1 TRBD2 TRBV19 - CASKGLEFNEQFF TGTGCCAGTAAGGGACTAGAGTTCAATGAGCAGTTCTTC
TRBJ2-7 TRBD2 TRBV6-5 - CASNLAGGYEQYF TGTGCCAGCAATCTAGCGGGAGGCTACGAGCAGTACTTC
TRBJ1-2 TRBD1 TRBV27 - CASRPAGQGIVDYGYTF TGTGCCAGCAGACCCGCGGGACAGGGGATAGTTGACTATGGCTACACCTTC
TRBJ2-3 - TRBV7-3 - CASSLASSTDTQYF TGTGCCAGCAGCTTAGCTAGTAGCACAGATACGCAGTATTTT
TRBJ1-1 - TRBV18 few CASSNQGRAAFF TGTGCCAGCTCAAACCAGGGGCGGGCGGCTTTCTTT
TRBJ2-3 - TRBV5-4 - CASSLEPPDTQYF TGTGCCAGCAGCTTGGAGCCCCCAGATACGCAGTATTTT
TRBJ2-7 - TRBV3-1/TRBV3-2 - CASSLNTYEQYF TGTGCCAGCAGTCTTAATACCTACGAGCAGTACTTC
TRBJ1-1 - TRBV6-4 - CASEQMMNTEAFF TGTGCCAGCGAACAGATGATGAACACTGAAGCTTTCTTT
TRBJ2-7 - TRBV7-6 - CASSLAPDEGYEQYF TGTGCCAGCAGCTTAGCGCCGGACGAGGGCTACGAGCAGTACTTC
TRBJ2-1 - TRBV28 few CASSFAFGGVLYNEQFF TGTGCCAGCAGTTTCGCCTTCGGGGGAGTTTTATACAATGAGCAGTTCTTC
TRBJ2-5 TRBD1 TRBV12-5 - CASSPPPGQGRETQYF TGTGCTAGTTCTCCTCCCCCGGGACAGGGGAGAGAGACCCAGTACTTC
TRBJ1-6 - TRBV5-3 - CARSLVGSGVNSPLHF TGTGCCAGAAGCTTGGTCGGCTCCGGGGTGAATTCACCCCTCCACTTT
TRBJ2-3 - TRBV9 - CASSVAGLRGTDTQYF TGTGCCAGCAGCGTAGCAGGTTTGAGGGGCACAGATACGCAGTATTTT
TRBJ2-2 - TRBV30 - CAWFRGGELFF TGTGCCTGGTTCCGGGGGGGGGAGCTGTTTTTT
TRBJ2-7 TRBD2 TRBV4-1 once CASSQERQLAGEQYF TGCGCCAGCAGCCAAGAAAGGCAGTTAGCGGGTGAGCAGTACTTC
TRBJ1-2 - TRBV21-1 many CASGKDRYYGYTF TGTGCCAGCGGAAAGGACAGGTACTATGGCTACACCTTC
TRBJ1-1 - TRBV13 - CASSLGLGGELNTEAFF TGTGCCAGCAGCTTAGGCCTTGGGGGGGAACTGAACACTGAAGCTTTCTTT
TRBJ2-7 TRBD1 TRBV6-5 - CASIYGTGAEQYF TGTGCCAGCATCTACGGGACAGGGGCCGAGCAGTACTTC
TRBJ1-5 TRBD1 TRBV28 once CASSLWGQGGNQPQHF TGTGCCAGCAGTTTATGGGGACAGGGAGGGAATCAGCCCCAGCATTTT
TRBJ2-3 - TRBV7-9 - CASSRIRGANLTDTQYF TGTGCCAGCAGCCGTATACGGGGGGCGAACCTCACAGATACGCAGTATTTT
TRBJ2-1 TRBD1 TRBV5-6 - CASRNTGGNEQFF TGTGCCAGCAGAAACACAGGGGGCAATGAGCAGTTCTTC
TRBJ1-1 TRBD1 TRBV28 once CASSFIGTANTEAFF TGTGCCAGCAGTTTCATCGGGACAGCGAACACTGAAGCTTTCTTT
TRBJ2-3 - TRBV10-1 - CASSAGWRATDTQYF TGCGCCAGCAGTGCAGGGTGGAGGGCCACAGATACGCAGTATTTT
TRBJ2-2 - TRBV29-1 - CSVNSVAGGTGELFF TGCAGCGTTAATTCGGTAGCCGGAGGCACCGGGGAGCTGTTTTTT
TRBJ1-6 TRBD1 TRBV25-1 - CASSESGQGPYSPLHF TGTGCCAGCAGTGAATCCGGACAGGGTCCCTATTCACCCCTCCACTTT
TRBJ1-4 - TRBV7-9 - CASSRRVADNEKLFF TGTGCCAGCAGCCGCCGGGTCGCCGATAATGAAAAACTGTTTTTT
TRBJ2-7 - TRBV12-3/TRBV12-4 - CASSRGPYEQYF TGTGCCAGCAGTAGGGGTCCCTACGAGCAGTACTTC
TRBJ2-7 TRBD1 TRBV6-5 once CASSRPGQGSHEQYF TGTGCCAGCAGTAGACCGGGACAGGGCTCCCACGAGCAGTACTTC
TRBJ2-1 TRBD1 TRBV27 - CASSPRTGAFDYNEQFF TGTGCCAGCAGTCCCCGGACAGGGGCCTTTGACTACAATGAGCAGTTCTTC
TRBJ1-2 - TRBV28 - CASCPNTGSYGYTF TGTGCCAGCTGTCCCAACACAGGGAGCTATGGCTACACCTTC
TRBJ2-3 TRBD2 TRBV9 - CASSSRSGLDVGDTQYF TGTGCCAGCAGCTCCCGATCAGGACTAGACGTCGGAGATACGCAGTATTTT
TRBJ2-4 - TRBV24-1 - CATSDGGTHKNIQYF TGTGCCACCAGTGATGGCGGGACCCACAAAAACATTCAGTACTTC